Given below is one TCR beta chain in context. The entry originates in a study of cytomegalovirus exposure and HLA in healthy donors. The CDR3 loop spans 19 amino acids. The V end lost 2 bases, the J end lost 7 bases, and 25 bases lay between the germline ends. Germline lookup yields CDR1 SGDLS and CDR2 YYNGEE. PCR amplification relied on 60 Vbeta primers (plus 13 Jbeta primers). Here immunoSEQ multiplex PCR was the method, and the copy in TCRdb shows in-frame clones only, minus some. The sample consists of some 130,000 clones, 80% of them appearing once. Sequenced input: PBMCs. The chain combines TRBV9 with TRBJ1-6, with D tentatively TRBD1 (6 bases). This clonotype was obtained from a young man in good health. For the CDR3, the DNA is TGTGCCAGCAGCGTCGGGCCTACAGGGTTTCGATTTTACAATTCACCCCTCCACTTT. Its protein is CASSVGPTGFRFYNSPLHF.